The rows below give T cell receptor beta chains drawn from one sample of a study of blood T cell repertoires in COVID-19. Libraries were prepared by immunoSEQ multiplex PCR; TCRdb keeps only in-frame clonotypes and omits some of them. The data show over 100,000 clones, 65% to 90% seen once. The sequencing input was peripheral blood. These receptors were collected from a man older than 75 with acute or convalescent COVID-19. The CDR3 runs from the conserved cysteine through the conserved F or W. The D gene is left open where the match is weak. Only part of the rows carry a size: once, few, many, or a class if the clone is expanded.

clone_size,j_call,d_call,v_call,cdr3_aa,cdr3_nt
.,TRBJ2-5,.,TRBV5-1,CASSPTDRVRETQYF,TGCGCCAGCAGCCCGACTGACCGGGTCCGGGAGACCCAGTACTTC
.,TRBJ2-1,TRBD1,TRBV9,CASSGRQGDLDEQFF,TGTGCCAGCAGCGGACGACAGGGGGATTTGGATGAGCAGTTCTTC
.,TRBJ1-2,.,TRBV6-1,CASSENGARGYTF,TGTGCCAGCAGTGAAAATGGGGCGCGAGGCTACACCTTC
.,TRBJ2-7,TRBD2,TRBV7-2,CASNLGGGRYEQYF,TGTGCCAGCAATTTGGGGGGGGGACGCTACGAGCAGTACTTC
few,TRBJ2-1,.,TRBV2,CATPMSRDMSYNEQFF,TGTGCCACCCCAATGTCCCGGGACATGTCCTACAATGAGCAGTTCTTC
.,TRBJ2-6,.,TRBV7-9,CASSTGANVLTF,TGTGCCAGCTCTACTGGGGCCAACGTCCTGACTTTC
.,TRBJ1-5,TRBD1,TRBV2,CASSKDRDQPQHF,TGTGCCAGCAGTAAAGACAGGGATCAGCCCCAGCATTTT
.,TRBJ1-2,TRBD1,TRBV5-4,CASRTGERGGYTF,TGTGCCAGCAGGACAGGGGAGCGGGGCGGCTACACCTTC
.,TRBJ1-1,.,TRBV5-1,CASSLYGTQDTEAFF,TGCGCCAGCAGCTTGTACGGCACCCAGGACACTGAAGCTTTCTTT
once,TRBJ2-7,.,TRBV7-3,CASSFGFGYEQYF,TGTGCCAGCAGCTTCGGTTTCGGGTACGAGCAGTACTTC
.,TRBJ2-7,.,TRBV5-1,CASSPRDTAYEQYF,TGCGCCAGCAGCCCCCGGGACACAGCCTACGAGCAGTACTTC
.,TRBJ1-1,.,TRBV18,CASSPTRAVEAFF,TGTGCCAGCTCACCGACGCGGGCAGTCGAAGCTTTCTTT